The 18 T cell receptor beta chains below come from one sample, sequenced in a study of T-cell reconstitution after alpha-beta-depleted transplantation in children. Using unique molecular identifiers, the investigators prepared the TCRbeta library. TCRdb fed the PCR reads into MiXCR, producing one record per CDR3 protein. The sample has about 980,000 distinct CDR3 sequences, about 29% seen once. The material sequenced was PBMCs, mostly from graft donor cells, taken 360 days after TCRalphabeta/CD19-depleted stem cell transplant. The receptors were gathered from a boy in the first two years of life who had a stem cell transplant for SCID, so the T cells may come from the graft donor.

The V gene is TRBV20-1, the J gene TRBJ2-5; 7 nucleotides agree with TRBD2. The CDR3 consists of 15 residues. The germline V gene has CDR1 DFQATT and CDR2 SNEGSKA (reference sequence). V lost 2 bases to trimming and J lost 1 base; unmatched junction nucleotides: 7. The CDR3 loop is CSARLIGTTQETQYF. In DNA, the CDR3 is TGCAGTGCTAGACTGATTGGGACTACCCAAGAGACCCAGTACTTC.

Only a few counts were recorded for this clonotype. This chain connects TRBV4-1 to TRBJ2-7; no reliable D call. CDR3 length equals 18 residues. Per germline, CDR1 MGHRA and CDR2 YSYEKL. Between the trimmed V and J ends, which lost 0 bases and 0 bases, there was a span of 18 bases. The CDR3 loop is CASSQDSPGQDSSYEQYF. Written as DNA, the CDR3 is TGCGCCAGCAGCCAAGATTCCCCCGGTCAGGATAGCTCCTACGAGCAGTACTTC.

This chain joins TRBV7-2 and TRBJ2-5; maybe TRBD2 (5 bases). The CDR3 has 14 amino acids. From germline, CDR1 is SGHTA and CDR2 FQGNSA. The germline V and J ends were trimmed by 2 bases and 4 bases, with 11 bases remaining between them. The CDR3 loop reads CASSLPGWGETQYF. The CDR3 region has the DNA TGTGCCAGCAGCTTACCGGGGTGGGGAGAGACCCAGTACTTC.

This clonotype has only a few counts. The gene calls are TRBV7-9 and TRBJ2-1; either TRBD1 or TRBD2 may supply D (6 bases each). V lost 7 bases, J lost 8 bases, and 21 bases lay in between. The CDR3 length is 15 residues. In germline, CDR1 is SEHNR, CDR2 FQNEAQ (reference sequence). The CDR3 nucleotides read TGTGCCAGCACTACCCCGGGACTTGGGGGCCATGAGCAGTTCTTC. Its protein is CASTTPGLGGHEQFF.

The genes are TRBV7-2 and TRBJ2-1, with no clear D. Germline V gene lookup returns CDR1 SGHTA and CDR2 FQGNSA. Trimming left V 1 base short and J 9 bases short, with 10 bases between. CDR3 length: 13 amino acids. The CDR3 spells CASSLGQLFEQFF. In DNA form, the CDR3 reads TGTGCCAGCAGCTTAGGTCAGCTTTTTGAGCAGTTCTTC. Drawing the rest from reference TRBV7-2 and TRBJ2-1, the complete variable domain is GAGVSQSPSNKVTEKGKDVELRCDPISGHTALYWYRQSLGQGLEFLIYFQGNSAPDKSGLPSDRFSAERTGGSVSTLTIQRTQQEDSAVYLCASSLGQLFEQFFGPGTRLTVL.

This CDR3 reads CASSQLTTWEGGTGELFF. Here the CDR3 DNA reads TGTGCCAGCAGCCAGCTAACTACATGGGAGGGAGGAACCGGGGAGCTGTTTTTT. The rearrangement uses TRBV4-2 and TRBJ2-2; 7 bases line up with TRBD2. Germline V gene lookup returns CDR1 LGHNA and CDR2 YNFKEQ. J was trimmed by 5 bases and V by 3 bases; bases with no gene match: 15. There are 18 residues in the CDR3.

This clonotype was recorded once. The CDR3 bases are TGTGCCAGCAGTTATGGGGGACAGAGTAATGAAAAACTGTTTTTT. It codes for CASSYGGQSNEKLFF. The genes are TRBV6-5 and TRBJ1-4; 7 bases map to TRBD1. CDR1 and CDR2 (germline): MNHEY, SVGAGI. CDR3 length equals 15 residues. V was pared by 3 bases and J by 4 bases, with 5 bases of the junction left unmatched.

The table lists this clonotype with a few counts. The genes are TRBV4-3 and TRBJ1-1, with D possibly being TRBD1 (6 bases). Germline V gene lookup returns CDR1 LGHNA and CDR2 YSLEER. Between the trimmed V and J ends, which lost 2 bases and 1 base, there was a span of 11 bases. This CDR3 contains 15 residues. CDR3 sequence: CASSQQTTGNTEAFF. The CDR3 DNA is TGCGCCAGCAGCCAACAAACGACAGGGAACACTGAAGCTTTCTTT.

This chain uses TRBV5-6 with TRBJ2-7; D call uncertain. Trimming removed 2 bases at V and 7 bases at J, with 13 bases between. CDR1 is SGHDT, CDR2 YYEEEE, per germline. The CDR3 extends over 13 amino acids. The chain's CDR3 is CASSFQAPWEQYF. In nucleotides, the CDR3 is TGTGCCAGCAGCTTTCAAGCCCCCTGGGAGCAGTACTTC.

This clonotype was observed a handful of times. The CDR3: CASSWFVGDTQYF. CDR3 nucleotides: TGTGCCAGCAGTTGGTTTGTAGGAGATACGCAGTATTTT. This chain connects TRBV12-3 or TRBV12-4 to TRBJ2-3; D remains ambiguous. The CDR3 contains 13 residues. V gave up 4 bases and J gave up 5 bases, with 10 bases separating them.

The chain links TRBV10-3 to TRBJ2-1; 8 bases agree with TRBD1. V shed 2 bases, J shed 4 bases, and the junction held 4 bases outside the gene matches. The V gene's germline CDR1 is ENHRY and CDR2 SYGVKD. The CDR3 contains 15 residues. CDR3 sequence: CAISESQGAYNEQFF. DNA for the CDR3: TGTGCCATCAGTGAGAGTCAGGGGGCTTACAATGAGCAGTTCTTC.

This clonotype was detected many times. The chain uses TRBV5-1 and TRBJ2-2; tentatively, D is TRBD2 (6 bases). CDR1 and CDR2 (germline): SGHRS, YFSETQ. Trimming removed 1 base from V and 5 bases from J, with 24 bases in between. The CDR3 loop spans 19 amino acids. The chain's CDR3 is CASSLLGLAVSSWTGELFF. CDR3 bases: TGCGCCAGCAGCTTGTTGGGACTCGCTGTGAGTTCTTGGACCGGGGAGCTGTTTTTT.

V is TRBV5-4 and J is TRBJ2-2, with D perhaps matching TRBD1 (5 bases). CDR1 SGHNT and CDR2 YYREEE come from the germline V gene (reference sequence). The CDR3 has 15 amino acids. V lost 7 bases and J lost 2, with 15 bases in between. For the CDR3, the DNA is TGTGCCAGCGGGGCAGGCCCGGGTAACACCGGGGAGCTGTTTTTT. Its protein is CASGAGPGNTGELFF.

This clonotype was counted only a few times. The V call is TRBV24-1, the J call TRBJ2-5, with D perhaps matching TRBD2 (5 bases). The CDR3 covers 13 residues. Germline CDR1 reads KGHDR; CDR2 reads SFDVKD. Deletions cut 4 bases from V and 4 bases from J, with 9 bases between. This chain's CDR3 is CATSDPSGETQYF. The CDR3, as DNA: TGTGCCACCAGTGACCCAAGCGGAGAGACCCAGTACTTC.

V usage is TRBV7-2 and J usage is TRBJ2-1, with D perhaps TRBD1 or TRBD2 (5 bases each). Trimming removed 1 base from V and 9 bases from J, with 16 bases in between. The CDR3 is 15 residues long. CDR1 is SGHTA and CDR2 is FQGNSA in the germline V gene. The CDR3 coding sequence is TGTGCCAGCAGCTTAGGAGGGGTGTTTCGGAGTGAGCAGTTCTTC. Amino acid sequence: CASSLGGVFRSEQFF.

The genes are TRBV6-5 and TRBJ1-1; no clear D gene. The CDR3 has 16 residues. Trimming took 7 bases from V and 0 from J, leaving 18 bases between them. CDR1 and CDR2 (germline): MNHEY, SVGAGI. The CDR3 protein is CASIRLVHMLNTEAFF. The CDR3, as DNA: TGTGCCAGCATTCGGCTGGTGCATATGTTGAACACTGAAGCTTTCTTT.

Here the CDR3 reads CASSPLGRLSGNTIYF. The CDR3 nucleotides are TGTGCCAGCAGCCCCTTGGGACGTCTCTCTGGAAACACCATATATTTT. The chain combines TRBV12-3 or TRBV12-4 with TRBJ1-3; D is perhaps TRBD1 (5 bases). V shed 6 bases and J shed 0 bases, with 15 bases lying between them. The CDR3 totals 16 residues.

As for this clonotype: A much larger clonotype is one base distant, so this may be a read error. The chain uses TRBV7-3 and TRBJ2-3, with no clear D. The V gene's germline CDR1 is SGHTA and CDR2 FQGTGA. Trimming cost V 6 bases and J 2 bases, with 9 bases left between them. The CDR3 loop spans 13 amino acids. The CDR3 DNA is TGTGCCAGCAGTTTCGCCCCCACAGATACGCAGTATTTT. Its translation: CASSFAPTDTQYF.